This T cell receptor beta chain was observed in a study of CD8+CD57+ T cells in acquired aplastic anemia. Study summary: DNA per sorted CD4+ or CD8+ sample ranged roughly 0.19 to 30 ug, averaging roughly 3.3 ug.

Patients chosen for sequencing had shown CD8+CD57+ cell expansion by flow cytometry. A note on this clonotype: Its antigen is currently unknown.

The V gene end was trimmed by 2 bases and the J gene end by 2 bases; junction bases not matched to a gene: 1. The CDR3 spans 15 residues. CDR1 and CDR2 from the germline V gene are SGHVS and FQNEAQ. Study outcomes and limitations: Researchers report that around 31 CD8+ CDR3 sequences appeared in both patients and controls. A significant difference in CD8+ Simpson's diversity between patients and controls was not found.

TCR beta VDJ combinations and CDR3 sequences were profiled from genomic DNA. TCRdb analysed the reads with MiXCR anew, one entry per CDR3 protein. The sample records about 200,000 distinct CDR3 sequences, about half being singletons. This clonotype originated in a human donor with aplastic anemia. V usage is TRBV7-8 and J usage is TRBJ2-7; 12 positions agree with TRBD1. Material for sequencing was sorted CD4+, CD8+, or CD8+CD57+ T cells (not recorded which) from PBMCs. CDR3 amino acids: CASSLRDRGPYEQYF. The CDR3 DNA reads as TGTGCCAGCAGCTTACGGGACAGGGGGCCCTACGAGCAGTACTTC.